Below are 17 T cell receptor beta chains sequenced from a single sample in a study of T cell responses to AZD1222 COVID-19 vaccine. TCRdb keeps only in-frame clones here, not all; method: immunoSEQ multiplex PCR. The repertoire holds 140,000 to 150,000 clones, with about 90% as singletons. This sample comprised peripheral blood, obtained 28 days after the second dose of the MenACWY control vaccine. These TCRs come from an adult who received the MenACWY meningococcal vaccine as a control.

The sample holds a few counts of this clone. CDR3 loop: CASSQVGLASTDTQYF. The CDR3 DNA is TGTGCCAGCAGCCAAGTGGGACTAGCAAGCACAGATACGCAGTATTTT. The chain joins TRBV3-1 (or the pseudogene TRBV3-2) to TRBJ2-3; 9 nucleotides match TRBD2. Germline lookup yields CDR1 LGHDT and CDR2 YNNKEL (reference sequence). The CDR3 has 16 amino acids. Trimming at V came to 1 base and at J to 0 bases, leaving 2 bases not matched to a gene.

The V call is TRBV2, the J call TRBJ1-5, with D maybe TRBD1 (5 bases). The germline V gene encodes CDR1 SNHLY and CDR2 FYNNEI. The CDR3 is 12 amino acids. The germline V and J ends were trimmed by 3 bases and 12 bases, with 12 bases remaining between them. The CDR3 DNA reads TGTGCCAGCAGTGATAGGGGTGGTGTCCAGCATTTT. Protein: CASSDRGGVQHF. Variable domain in full (rest from reference TRBV2 and TRBJ1-5): EPEVTQTPSHQVTQMGQEVILRCVPISNHLYFYWYRQILGQKVEFLVSFYNNEISEKSEIFDDQFSVERPDGSNFTLKIRSTKLEDSAMYFCASSDRGGVQHFGDGTRLSIL.

The chain employs TRBV19 and TRBJ1-1; D may be TRBD1 (5 bases). The CDR3 has 15 amino acids. Looked up from germline, CDR1 is LNHDA and CDR2 is SQIVND (reference sequence). The germline V and J ends were trimmed by 7 bases and 0 bases, with 15 bases remaining between them. CDR3 sequence: CASMAGTGLNTEAFF. DNA of the CDR3: TGTGCCAGTATGGCGGGGACCGGACTGAACACTGAAGCTTTCTTT.

V and J are TRBV21-1 and TRBJ1-1. TRBV21-1 is a pseudogene. This CDR3 region has 16 residues. The CDR3 region has the DNA TGTGCCAGCAGCAAATGGGTGAGTGGGGTGAACACTGAAGCTTTCTTT. Protein: CASSKWVSGVNTEAFF.

V and J are TRBV12-3 or TRBV12-4 and TRBJ2-1; D might be TRBD2 (5 bases). The CDR3 runs 12 residues. Trimming left V 4 bases short and J 7 bases short, with 8 bases between. CDR3 loop: CASSWGENEQFF. The CDR3 DNA reads as TGTGCCAGCAGTTGGGGAGAAAATGAGCAGTTCTTC.

This clone appeared once. The V call is TRBV9, the J call TRBJ2-2, with 11 bases lining up with TRBD2. V shed 4 bases and J 6 bases; nucleotides not matched to a gene: 11. This CDR3 has 17 residues. Germline lookup yields CDR1 SGDLS and CDR2 YYNGEE. The chain's CDR3 is CASSSPLAGAGAGELFF. The CDR3 region has the DNA TGTGCCAGCAGCTCGCCACTAGCGGGAGCAGGCGCCGGGGAGCTGTTTTTT.

This chain links TRBV10-3 with TRBJ2-7; 7 bases agree with TRBD1. In germline, CDR1 is ENHRY, CDR2 SYGVKD. Trimming took 0 bases from V and 3 from J; bases not matched to a gene: 5. This CDR3 contains 15 residues. This chain's CDR3 is CAISESGDRVYEQYF. DNA for the CDR3: TGTGCCATCAGTGAGTCGGGGGACAGAGTCTACGAGCAGTACTTC.

V is TRBV25-1 and J is TRBJ1-1; D gene uncertain. Germline V gene sequence: CDR1 MGHDK, CDR2 SYGVNS. Trimming pared 6 bases from V and 3 bases from J, leaving 2 bases between. This CDR3 comprises 10 residues. DNA for the CDR3: TGTGCCAGCAGGGACACTGAAGCTTTCTTT. Translated: CASRDTEAFF.

The chain has TRBV6-5 and TRBJ2-5, with TRBD2 as a possible D gene (5 bases). Germline CDR1 MNHEY, CDR2 SVGAGI. V lost 9 bases, J lost 5 bases, and 13 bases lay in between. The CDR3 is 12 residues long. The CDR3 region is CASGYRGETQYF. The CDR3 nucleotides are TGTGCCAGTGGCTACCGAGGGGAGACCCAGTACTTC.

V gene TRBV6-5 combines with J gene TRBJ2-5, with 11 bases that match TRBD2. Germline CDR1 and CDR2: MNHEY and SVGAGI. V trimming: 5 bases; J trimming: 4 bases; junction bases outside the gene matches: 6. The CDR3 is made up of 15 amino acids. CDR3 nucleotides: TGTGCCAGCAGTCCGACTAGCGGGAAGGGAGAGACCCAGTACTTC. As protein: CASSPTSGKGETQYF.

The chain couples TRBV7-9 to TRBJ2-1; TRBD1 is a possible D gene (6 bases). Trimming took off 3 bases at V and 9 bases at J, with 12 bases between the two ends. Germline CDR1 reads SEHNR; CDR2 reads FQNEAQ (reference sequence). CDR3 length equals 13 residues. The CDR3 nucleotides are TGTGCCAGCAGCTTTACAGGGTTAGGTGAGCAGTTCTTC. Amino acids: CASSFTGLGEQFF.

The gene calls are TRBV19 and TRBJ1-5; D gene unclear. The germline V and J ends were trimmed by 5 bases and 9 bases, with 20 bases remaining between them. Germline CDR1 and CDR2: LNHDA and SQIVND (reference sequence). This CDR3 spans 15 amino acids. The chain's CDR3 is CASSAGPKPSRPQHF. The CDR3, as DNA: TGTGCCAGTAGTGCAGGACCCAAGCCTTCACGGCCCCAGCATTTT.

The chain is built from TRBV24-1 and TRBJ2-7, with 7 bases identical to TRBD1. Germline V gene sequence: CDR1 KGHDR, CDR2 SFDVKD. The CDR3 is 14 amino acids. Trimming took 3 bases from V and 2 from J; bases not matched to a gene: 3. The CDR3 is CATSDPDRAYEQYF. In nucleotides, the CDR3 is TGTGCCACCAGTGATCCCGACAGGGCCTACGAGCAGTACTTC.

The chain couples TRBV7-9 to TRBJ1-4; no clear D gene. The germline V gene has CDR1 SEHNR and CDR2 FQNEAQ (reference sequence). The CDR3 loop spans 14 amino acids. V was pared by 6 bases and J by 0 bases, with 8 bases between. This chain's CDR3 is CASSSGATNEKLFF. CDR3 DNA: TGTGCCAGCAGTTCGGGAGCAACTAATGAAAAACTGTTTTTT. The entire variable domain, with the rest obtained from reference TRBV7-9 and TRBJ1-4, is as follows: DTGVSQNPRHKITKRGQNVTFRCDPISEHNRLYWYRQTLGQGPEFLTYFQNEAQLEKSRLLSDRFSAERPKGSFSTLEIQRTEQGDSAMYLCASSSGATNEKLFFGSGTQLSVL.

CDR3 amino acids: CASSGASGGAYNEQFF. The CDR3 nucleotides are TGTGCCAGCAGTGGGGCTAGCGGGGGGGCCTACAATGAGCAGTTCTTC. The V and J genes are TRBV6-6 and TRBJ2-1; 12 nucleotides match TRBD2. The CDR3 is 16 amino acids. The germline V gene encodes CDR1 MNHNY and CDR2 SVGAGI (reference sequence). The V segment lost 5 bases and the J segment 2 bases; nucleotides outside the gene matches: 4.

The rearrangement uses TRBV5-4 and TRBJ1-4; D ambiguous. The V end lost 1 base, the J end lost 3 bases, and 10 bases lay between the germline ends. The CDR3 spans 15 residues. CDR1 is SGHNT and CDR2 is YYREEE in the germline V gene (reference sequence). CDR3 sequence (DNA): TGTGCCAGCAGCTTGATGGGTGGGGCTAATGAAAAACTGTTTTTT. Its translation: CASSLMGGANEKLFF.

The sample holds one count of this clone. J is TRBJ1-5 and V is TRBV21-1; TRBD1 is the table's D call and was not checked against the DNA. TRBV21-1 is described as a pseudogene. CDR3 size: 15 residues. In DNA form, the CDR3 reads TGTGCCAGCAGCTCACGGACACTTAGCAATCAGCCCCAGCATTTT. It specifies CASSSRTLSNQPQHF.